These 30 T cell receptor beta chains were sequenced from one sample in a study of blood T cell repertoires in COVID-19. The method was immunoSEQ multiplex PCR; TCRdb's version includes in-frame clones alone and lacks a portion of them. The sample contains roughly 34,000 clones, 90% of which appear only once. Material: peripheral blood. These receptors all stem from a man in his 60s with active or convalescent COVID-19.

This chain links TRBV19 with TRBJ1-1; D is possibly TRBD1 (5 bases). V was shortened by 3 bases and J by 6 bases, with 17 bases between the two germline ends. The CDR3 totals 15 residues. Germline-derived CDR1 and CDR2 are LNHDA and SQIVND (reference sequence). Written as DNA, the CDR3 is TGTGCCAGTAGTATGGGCGGAGGGGCGAGGGCTGAAGCTTTCTTT. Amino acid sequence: CASSMGGGARAEAFF.

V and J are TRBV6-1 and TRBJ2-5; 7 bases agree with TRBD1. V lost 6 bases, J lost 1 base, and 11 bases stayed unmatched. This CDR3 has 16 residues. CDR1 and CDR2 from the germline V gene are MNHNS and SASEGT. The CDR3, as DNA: TGTGCCAGCAGCGAAAGGATGAGACAGGGCCAAGAGACCCAGTACTTC. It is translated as CASSERMRQGQETQYF.

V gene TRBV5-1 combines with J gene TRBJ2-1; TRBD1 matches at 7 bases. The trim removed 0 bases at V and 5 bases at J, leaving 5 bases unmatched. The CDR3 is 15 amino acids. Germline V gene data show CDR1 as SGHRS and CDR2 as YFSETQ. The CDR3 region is CASSLEGQSNNEQFF. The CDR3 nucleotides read TGCGCCAGCAGCTTGGAGGGACAGAGCAACAATGAGCAGTTCTTC. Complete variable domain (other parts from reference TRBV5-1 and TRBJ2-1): KAGVTQTPRYLIKTRGQQVTLSCSPISGHRSVSWYQQTPGQGLQFLFEYFSETQRNKGNFPGRFSGRQFSNSRSEMNVSTLELGDSALYLCASSLEGQSNNEQFFGPGTRLTVL.

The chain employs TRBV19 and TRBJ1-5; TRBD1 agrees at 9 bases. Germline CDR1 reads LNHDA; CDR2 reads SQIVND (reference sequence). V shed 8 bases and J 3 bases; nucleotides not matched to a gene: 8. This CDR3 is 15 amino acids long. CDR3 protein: CASSWTGALNQPQHF. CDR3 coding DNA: TGTGCCAGTTCCTGGACAGGGGCACTCAATCAGCCCCAGCATTTT.

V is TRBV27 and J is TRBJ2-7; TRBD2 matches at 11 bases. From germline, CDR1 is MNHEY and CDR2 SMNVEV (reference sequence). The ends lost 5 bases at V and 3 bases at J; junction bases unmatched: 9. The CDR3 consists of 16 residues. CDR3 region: CASSVLGTSGFYEQYF. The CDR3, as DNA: TGTGCCAGCAGTGTACTCGGGACTAGCGGATTCTACGAGCAGTACTTC.

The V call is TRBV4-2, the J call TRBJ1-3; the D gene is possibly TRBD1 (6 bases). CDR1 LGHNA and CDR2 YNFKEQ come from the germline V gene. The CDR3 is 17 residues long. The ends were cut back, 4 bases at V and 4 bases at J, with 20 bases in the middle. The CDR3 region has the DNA TGTGCCAGCAGCCTCCCTCGGACAGAATCTTCCGGAAACACCATATATTTT. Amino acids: CASSLPRTESSGNTIYF.

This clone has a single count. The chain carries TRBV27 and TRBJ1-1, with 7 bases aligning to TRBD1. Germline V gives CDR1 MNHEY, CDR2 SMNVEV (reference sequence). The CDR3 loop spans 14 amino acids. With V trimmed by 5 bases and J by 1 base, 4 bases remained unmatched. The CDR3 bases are TGTGCCAGCAGTCGAGGGGGCAGGAACACTGAAGCTTTCTTT. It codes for CASSRGGRNTEAFF.

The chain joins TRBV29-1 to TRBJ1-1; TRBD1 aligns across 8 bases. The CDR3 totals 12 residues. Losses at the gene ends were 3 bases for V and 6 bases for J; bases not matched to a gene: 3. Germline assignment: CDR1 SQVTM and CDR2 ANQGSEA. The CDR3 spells CSVDRGQAEAFF. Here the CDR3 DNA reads TGCAGCGTTGACAGGGGGCAAGCTGAAGCTTTCTTT.

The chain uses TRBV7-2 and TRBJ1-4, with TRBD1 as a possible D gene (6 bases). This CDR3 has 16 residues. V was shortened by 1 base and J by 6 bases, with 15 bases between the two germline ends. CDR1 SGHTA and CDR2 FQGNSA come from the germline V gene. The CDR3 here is CASSLDNRVNDEKLFF. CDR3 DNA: TGTGCCAGCAGCTTAGATAACAGGGTTAACGATGAAAAACTGTTTTTT.

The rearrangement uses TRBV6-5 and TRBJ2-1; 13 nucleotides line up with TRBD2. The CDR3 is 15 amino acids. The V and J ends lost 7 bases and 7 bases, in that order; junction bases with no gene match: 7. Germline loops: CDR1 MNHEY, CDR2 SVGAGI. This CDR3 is CASTATSGRNNEQFF. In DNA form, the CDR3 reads TGTGCCAGCACCGCGACTAGCGGGAGGAATAATGAGCAGTTCTTC.

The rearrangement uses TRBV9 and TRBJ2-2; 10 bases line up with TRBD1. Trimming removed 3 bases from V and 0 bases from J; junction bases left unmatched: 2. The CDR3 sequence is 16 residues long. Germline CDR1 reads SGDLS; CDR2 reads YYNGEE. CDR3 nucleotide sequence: TGTGCCAGCAGCGGCGGACAGGGGGCGAACACCGGGGAGCTGTTTTTT. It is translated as CASSGGQGANTGELFF. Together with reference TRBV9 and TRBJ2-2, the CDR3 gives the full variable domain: DSGVTQTPKHLITATGQRVTLRCSPRSGDLSVYWYQQSLDQGLQFLIQYYNGEERAKGNILERFSAQQFPDLHSELNLSSLELGDSALYFCASSGGQGANTGELFFGEGSRLTVL.

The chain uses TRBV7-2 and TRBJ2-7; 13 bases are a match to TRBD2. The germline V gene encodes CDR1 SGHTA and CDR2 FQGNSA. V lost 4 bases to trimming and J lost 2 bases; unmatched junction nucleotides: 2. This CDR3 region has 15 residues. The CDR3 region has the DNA TGTGCCAGCAGCTGGACTAGCGGGAGCACCTACGAGCAGTACTTC. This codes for CASSWTSGSTYEQYF.

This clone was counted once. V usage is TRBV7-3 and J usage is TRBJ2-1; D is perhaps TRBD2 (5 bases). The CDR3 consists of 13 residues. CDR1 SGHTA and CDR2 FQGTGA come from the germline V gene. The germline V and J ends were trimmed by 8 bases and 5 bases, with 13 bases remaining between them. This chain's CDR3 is CASGGGPNNEQFF. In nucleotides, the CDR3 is TGTGCCAGCGGAGGCGGACCTAACAATGAGCAGTTCTTC.

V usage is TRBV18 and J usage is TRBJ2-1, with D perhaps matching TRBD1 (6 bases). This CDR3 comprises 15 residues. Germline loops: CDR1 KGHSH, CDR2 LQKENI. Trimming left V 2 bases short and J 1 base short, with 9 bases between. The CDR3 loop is CASSPDRPSYNEQFF. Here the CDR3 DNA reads TGTGCCAGCTCACCAGACAGGCCATCCTACAATGAGCAGTTCTTC.

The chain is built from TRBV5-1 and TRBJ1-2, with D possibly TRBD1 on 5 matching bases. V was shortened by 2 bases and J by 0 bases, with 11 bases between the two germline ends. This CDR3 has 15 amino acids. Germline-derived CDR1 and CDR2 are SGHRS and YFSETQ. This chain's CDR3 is CASSLPTGANYGYTF. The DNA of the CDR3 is TGCGCCAGCAGCTTACCCACAGGAGCTAACTATGGCTACACCTTC.

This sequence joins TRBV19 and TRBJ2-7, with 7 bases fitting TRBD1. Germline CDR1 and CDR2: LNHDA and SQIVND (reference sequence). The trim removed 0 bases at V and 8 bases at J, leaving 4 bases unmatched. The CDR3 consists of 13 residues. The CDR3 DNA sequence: TGTGCCAGTAGTATAGATCCGACAGGGCAGCAGTACTTC. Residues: CASSIDPTGQQYF.

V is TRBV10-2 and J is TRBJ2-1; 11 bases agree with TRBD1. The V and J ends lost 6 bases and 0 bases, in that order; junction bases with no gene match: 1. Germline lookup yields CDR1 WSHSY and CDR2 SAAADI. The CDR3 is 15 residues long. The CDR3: CASRDRGHSYNEQFF. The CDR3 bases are TGCGCCAGCAGGGACAGGGGGCACTCCTACAATGAGCAGTTCTTC.

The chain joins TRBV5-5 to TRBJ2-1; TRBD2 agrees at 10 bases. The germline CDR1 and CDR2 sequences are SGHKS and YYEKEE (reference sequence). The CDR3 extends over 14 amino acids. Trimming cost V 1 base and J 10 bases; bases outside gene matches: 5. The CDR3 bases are TGTGCCAGCAGCTTGAGCGGGGGGGCCGGGGAGCAGTTCTTC. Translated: CASSLSGGAGEQFF.

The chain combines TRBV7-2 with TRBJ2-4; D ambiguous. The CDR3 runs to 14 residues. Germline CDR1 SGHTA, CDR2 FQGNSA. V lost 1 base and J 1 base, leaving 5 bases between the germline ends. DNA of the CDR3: TGTGCCAGCAGCTTAGACGGTGCCAAAAACATTCAGTACTTC. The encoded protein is CASSLDGAKNIQYF.

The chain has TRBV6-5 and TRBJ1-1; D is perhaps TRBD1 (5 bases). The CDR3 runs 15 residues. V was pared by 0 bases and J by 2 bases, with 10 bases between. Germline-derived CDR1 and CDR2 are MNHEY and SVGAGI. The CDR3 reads CASSYSSRANTEAFF. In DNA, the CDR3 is TGTGCCAGCAGTTACTCGTCCAGGGCAAACACTGAAGCTTTCTTT.

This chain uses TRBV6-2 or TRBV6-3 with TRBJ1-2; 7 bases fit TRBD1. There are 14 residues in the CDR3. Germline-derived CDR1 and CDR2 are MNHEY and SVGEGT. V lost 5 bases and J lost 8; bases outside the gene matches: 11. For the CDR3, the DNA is TGTGCCAGCAGTGACCCGAGGAGGGGGCGAGGCTACACCTTC. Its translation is CASSDPRRGRGYTF.

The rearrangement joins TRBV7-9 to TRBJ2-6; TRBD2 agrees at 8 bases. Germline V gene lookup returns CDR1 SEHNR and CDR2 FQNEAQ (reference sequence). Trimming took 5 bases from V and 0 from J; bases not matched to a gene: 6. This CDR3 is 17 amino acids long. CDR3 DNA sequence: TGTGCCAGCAGCCATCAACGGGGGGGCTCTGGGGCCAACGTCCTGACTTTC. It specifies CASSHQRGGSGANVLTF.

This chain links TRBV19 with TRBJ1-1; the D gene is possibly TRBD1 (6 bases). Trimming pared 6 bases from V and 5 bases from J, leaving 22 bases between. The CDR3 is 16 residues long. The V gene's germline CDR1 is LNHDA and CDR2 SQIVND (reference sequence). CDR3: CASSLRGAGQGTEAFF. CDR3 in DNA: TGTGCCAGTAGCCTGAGGGGTGCTGGCCAGGGGACTGAAGCTTTCTTT. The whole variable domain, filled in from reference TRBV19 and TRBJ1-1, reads DGGITQSPKYLFRKEGQNVTLSCEQNLNHDAMYWYRQDPGQGLRLIYYSQIVNDFQKGDIAEGYSVSREKKESFPLTVTSAQKNPTAFYLCASSLRGAGQGTEAFFGQGTRLTVV.

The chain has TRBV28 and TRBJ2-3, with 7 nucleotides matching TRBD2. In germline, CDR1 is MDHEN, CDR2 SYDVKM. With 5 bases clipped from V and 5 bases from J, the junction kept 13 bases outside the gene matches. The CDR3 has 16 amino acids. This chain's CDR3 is CASSLPLAGDGDTQYF. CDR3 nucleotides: TGTGCCAGCAGTCTCCCCCTTGCGGGAGACGGAGATACGCAGTATTTT.

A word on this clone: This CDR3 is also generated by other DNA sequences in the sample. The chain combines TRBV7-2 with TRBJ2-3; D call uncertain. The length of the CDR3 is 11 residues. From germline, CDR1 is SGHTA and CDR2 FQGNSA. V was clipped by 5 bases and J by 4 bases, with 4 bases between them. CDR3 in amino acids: CASSLPDTQYF. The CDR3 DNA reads TGTGCCAGCAGCCTCCCAGATACGCAGTATTTT.

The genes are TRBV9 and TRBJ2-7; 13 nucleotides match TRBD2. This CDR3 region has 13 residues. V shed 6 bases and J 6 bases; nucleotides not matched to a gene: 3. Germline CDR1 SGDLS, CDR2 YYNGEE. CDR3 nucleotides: TGTGCCAGCACCCGGACTAGCGGGAGCGAGCAGTACTTC. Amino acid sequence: CASTRTSGSEQYF.

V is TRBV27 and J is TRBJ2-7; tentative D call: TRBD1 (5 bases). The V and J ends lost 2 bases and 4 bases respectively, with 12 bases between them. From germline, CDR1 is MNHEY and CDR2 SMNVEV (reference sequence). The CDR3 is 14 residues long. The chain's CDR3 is CASSLTARVYEQYF. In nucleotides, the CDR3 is TGTGCCAGCAGTTTAACGGCCAGGGTTTACGAGCAGTACTTC.

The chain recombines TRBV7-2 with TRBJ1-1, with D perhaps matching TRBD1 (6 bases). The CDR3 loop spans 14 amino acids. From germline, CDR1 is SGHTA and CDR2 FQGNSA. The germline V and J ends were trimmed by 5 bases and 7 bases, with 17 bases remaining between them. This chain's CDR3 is CASSRGQRTGEAFF. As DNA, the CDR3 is TGTGCCAGCAGCCGCGGACAGAGAACAGGTGAAGCTTTCTTT.

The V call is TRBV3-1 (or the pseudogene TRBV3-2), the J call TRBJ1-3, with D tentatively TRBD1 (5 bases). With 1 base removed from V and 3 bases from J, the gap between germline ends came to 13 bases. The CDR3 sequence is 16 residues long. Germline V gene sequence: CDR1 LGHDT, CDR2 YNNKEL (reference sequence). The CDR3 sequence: CASSQGSGGGGNTIYF. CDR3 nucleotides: TGTGCCAGCAGCCAAGGCTCTGGGGGGGGTGGAAACACCATATATTTT.

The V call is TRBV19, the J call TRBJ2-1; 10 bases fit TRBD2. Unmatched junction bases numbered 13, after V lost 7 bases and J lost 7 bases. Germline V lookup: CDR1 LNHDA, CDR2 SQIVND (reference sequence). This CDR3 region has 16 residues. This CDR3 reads CASIGAMPSGRNEQFF. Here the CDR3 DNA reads TGTGCCAGTATTGGCGCCATGCCTAGCGGGAGAAATGAGCAGTTCTTC.